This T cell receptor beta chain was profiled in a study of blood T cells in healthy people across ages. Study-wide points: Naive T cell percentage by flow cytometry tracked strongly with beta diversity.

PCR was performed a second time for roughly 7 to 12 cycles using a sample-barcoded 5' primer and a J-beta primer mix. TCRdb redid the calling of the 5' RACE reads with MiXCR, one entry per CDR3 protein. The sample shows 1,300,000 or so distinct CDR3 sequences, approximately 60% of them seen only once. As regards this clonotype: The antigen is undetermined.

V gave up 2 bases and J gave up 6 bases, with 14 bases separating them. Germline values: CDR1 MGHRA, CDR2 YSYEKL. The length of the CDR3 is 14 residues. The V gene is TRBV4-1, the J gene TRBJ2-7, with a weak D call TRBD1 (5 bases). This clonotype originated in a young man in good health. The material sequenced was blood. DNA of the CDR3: TGCGCCAGCAGCCAACCTATTAGGGGTCCCGAGCAGTACTTC. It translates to CASSQPIRGPEQYF.